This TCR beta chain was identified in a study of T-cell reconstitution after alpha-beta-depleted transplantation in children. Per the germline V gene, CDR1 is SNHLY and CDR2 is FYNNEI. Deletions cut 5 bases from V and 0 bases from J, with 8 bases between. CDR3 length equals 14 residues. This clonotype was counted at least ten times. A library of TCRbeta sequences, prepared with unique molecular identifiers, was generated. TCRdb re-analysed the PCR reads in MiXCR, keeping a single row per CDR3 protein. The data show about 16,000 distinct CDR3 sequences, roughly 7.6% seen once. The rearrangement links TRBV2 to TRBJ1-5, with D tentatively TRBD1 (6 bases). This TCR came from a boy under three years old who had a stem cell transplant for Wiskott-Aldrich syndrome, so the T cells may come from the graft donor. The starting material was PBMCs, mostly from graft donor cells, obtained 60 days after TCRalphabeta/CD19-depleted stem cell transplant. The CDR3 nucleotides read TGTGCCAGCAGTCCACAGGGTAGCAATCAGCCCCAGCATTTT. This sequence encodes CASSPQGSNQPQHF.